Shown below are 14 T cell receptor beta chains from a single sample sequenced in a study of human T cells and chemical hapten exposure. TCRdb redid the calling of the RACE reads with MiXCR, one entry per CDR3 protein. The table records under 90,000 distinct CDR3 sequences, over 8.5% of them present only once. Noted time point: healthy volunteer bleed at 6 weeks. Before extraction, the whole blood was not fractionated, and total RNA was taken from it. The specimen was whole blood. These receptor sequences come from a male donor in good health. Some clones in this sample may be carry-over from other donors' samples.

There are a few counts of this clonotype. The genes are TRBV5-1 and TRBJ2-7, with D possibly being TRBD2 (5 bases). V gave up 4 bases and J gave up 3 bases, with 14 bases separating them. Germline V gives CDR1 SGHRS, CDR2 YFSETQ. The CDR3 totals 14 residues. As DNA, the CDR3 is TGCGCCAGCAGCGTCCGGGCAGACTACTACGAGCAGTACTTC. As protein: CASSVRADYYEQYF.

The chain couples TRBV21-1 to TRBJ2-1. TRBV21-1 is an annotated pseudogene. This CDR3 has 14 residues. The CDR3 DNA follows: TGTGCCAGCAGCAAATGTCATATGTTCAGGGAGCAGTTCTTC. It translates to CASSKCHMFREQFF.

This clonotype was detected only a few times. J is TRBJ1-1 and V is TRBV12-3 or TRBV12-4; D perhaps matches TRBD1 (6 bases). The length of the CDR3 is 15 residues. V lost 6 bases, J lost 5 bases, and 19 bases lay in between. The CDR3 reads CASRLDQGMGTEAFF. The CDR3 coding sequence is TGTGCCAGCAGGTTGGACCAGGGGATGGGGACTGAAGCTTTCTTT.

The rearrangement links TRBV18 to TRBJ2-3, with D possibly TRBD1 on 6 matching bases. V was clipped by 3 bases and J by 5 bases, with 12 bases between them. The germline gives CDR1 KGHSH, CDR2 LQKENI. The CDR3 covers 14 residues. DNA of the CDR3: TGTGCCAGCTCACCGGGTACAGGGATAGATACGCAGTATTTT. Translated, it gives CASSPGTGIDTQYF.

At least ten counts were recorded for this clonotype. In DNA, the CDR3 is TGTGCCAGCAGTGACGGCGTGAGCAATCAGCCCCAGCATTTT. Encoded protein: CASSDGVSNQPQHF. The chain recombines TRBV27 with TRBJ1-5; D unresolved. Trimming removed 5 bases at V and 1 base at J, with 9 bases between. CDR3 length: 14 amino acids. In germline, CDR1 is MNHEY, CDR2 SMNVEV (reference sequence).

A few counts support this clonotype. The CDR3 reads CASSTTGSNQPQHF. In DNA, the CDR3 is TGTGCCAGCAGTACGACCGGTAGCAATCAGCCCCAGCATTTT. The chain carries TRBV6-5 and TRBJ1-5; D is undetermined. The CDR3 has 14 residues. V lost 5 bases, J lost 0 bases, and 8 bases lay in between. In germline, CDR1 is MNHEY, CDR2 SVGAGI.

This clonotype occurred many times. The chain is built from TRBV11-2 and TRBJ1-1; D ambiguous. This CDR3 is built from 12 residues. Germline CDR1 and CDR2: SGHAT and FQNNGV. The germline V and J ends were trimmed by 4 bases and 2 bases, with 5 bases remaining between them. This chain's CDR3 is CASSSQNTEAFF. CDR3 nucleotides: TGTGCCAGCAGCTCGCAAAACACTGAAGCTTTCTTT. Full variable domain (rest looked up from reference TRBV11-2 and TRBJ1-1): EAGVAQSPRYKIIEKRQSVAFWCNPISGHATLYWYQQILGQGPKLLIQFQNNGVVDDSQLPKDRFSAERLKGVDSTLKIQPAKLEDSAVYLCASSSQNTEAFFGQGTRLTVV.

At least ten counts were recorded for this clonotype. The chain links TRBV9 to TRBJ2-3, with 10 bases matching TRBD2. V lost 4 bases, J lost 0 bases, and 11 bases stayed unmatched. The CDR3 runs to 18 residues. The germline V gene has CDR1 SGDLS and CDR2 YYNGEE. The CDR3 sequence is CASSPPQTSGFSTDTQYF. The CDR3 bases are TGTGCCAGCAGCCCCCCCCAGACTAGCGGGTTCAGCACAGATACGCAGTATTTT.

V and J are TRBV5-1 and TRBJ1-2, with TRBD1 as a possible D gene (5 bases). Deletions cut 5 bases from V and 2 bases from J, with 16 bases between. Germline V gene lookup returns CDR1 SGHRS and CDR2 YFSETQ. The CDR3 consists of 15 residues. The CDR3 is CASRDSPGRNYGYTF. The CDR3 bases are TGCGCCAGCAGGGACTCGCCGGGGCGCAACTATGGCTACACCTTC.

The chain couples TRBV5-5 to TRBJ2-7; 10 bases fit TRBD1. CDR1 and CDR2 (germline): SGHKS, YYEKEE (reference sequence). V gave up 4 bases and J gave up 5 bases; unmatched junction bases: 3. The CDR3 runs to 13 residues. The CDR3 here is CASSLDRGDEQYF. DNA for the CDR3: TGTGCCAGCAGCCTGGACAGGGGGGACGAGCAGTACTTC.

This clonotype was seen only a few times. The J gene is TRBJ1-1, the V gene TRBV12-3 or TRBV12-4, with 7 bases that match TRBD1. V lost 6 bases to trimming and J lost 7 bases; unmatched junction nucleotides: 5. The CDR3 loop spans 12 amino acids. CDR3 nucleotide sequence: TGTGCCAGCAGACCGGACAGGTATGAAGCTTTCTTT. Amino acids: CASRPDRYEAFF.

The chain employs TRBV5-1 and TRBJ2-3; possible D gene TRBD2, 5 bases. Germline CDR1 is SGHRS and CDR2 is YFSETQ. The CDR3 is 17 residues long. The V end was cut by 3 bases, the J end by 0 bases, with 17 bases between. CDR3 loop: CASSSLFGGPSTDTQYF. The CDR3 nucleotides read TGCGCCAGCAGCTCGCTCTTTGGCGGGCCTAGCACAGATACGCAGTATTTT. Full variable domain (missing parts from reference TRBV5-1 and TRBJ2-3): KAGVTQTPRYLIKTRGQQVTLSCSPISGHRSVSWYQQTPGQGLQFLFEYFSETQRNKGNFPGRFSGRQFSNSRSEMNVSTLELGDSALYLCASSSLFGGPSTDTQYFGPGTRLTVL.

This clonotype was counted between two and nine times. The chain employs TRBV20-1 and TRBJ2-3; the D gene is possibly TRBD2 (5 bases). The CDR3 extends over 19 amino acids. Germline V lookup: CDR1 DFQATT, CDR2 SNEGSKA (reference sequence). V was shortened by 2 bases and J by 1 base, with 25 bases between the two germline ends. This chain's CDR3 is CSARPTPVGSPMGTDTQYF. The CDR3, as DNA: TGCAGTGCTAGACCGACACCCGTAGGGAGCCCGATGGGCACAGATACGCAGTATTTT.

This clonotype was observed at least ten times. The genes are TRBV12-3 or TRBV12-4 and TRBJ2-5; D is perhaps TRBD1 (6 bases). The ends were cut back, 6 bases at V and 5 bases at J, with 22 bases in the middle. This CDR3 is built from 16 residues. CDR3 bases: TGTGCCAGCAGCTATACCGGACAGCGCCTGATTGAGACCCAGTACTTC. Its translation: CASSYTGQRLIETQYF.